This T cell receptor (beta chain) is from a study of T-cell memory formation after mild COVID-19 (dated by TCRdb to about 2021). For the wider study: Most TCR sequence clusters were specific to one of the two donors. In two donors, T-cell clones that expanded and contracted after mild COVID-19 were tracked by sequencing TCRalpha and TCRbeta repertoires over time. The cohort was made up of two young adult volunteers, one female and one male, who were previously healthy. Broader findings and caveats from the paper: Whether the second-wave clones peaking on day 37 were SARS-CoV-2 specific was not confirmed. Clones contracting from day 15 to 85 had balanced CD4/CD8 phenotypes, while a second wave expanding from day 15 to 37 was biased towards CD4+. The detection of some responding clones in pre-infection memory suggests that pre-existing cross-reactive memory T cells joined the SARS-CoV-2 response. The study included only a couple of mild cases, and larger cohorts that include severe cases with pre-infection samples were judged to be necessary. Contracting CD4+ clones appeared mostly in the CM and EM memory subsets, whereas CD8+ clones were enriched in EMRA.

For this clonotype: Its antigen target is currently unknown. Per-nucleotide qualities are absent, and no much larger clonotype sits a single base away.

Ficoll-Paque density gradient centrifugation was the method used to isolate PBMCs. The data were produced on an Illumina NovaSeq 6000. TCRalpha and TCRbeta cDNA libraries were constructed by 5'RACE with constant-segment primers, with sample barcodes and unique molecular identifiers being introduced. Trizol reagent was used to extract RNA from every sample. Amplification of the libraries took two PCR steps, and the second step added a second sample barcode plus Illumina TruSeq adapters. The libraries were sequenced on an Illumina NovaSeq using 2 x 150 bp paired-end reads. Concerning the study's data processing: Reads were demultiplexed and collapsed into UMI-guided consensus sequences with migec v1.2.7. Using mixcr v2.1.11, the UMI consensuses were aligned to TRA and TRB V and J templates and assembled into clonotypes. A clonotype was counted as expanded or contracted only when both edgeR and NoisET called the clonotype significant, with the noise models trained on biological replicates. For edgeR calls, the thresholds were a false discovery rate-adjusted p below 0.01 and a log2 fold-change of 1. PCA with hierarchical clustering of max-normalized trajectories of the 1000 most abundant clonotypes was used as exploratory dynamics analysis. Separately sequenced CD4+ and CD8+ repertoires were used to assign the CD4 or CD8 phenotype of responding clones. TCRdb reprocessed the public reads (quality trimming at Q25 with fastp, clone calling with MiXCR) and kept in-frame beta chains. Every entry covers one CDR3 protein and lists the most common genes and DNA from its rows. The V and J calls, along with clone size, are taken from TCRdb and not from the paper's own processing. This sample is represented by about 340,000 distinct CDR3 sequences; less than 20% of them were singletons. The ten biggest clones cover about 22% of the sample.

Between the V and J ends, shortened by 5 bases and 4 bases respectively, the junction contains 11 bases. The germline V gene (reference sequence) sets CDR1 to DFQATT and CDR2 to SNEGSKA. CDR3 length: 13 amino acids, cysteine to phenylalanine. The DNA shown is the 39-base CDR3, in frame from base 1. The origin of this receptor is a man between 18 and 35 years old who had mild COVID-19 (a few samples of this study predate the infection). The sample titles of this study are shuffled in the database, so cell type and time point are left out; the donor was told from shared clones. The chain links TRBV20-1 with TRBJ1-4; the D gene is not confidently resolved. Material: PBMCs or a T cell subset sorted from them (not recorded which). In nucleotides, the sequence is TGCAGTGCTCTTACAGTGGGTAATGAAAAACTGTTTTTT. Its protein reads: CSALTVGNEKLFF.